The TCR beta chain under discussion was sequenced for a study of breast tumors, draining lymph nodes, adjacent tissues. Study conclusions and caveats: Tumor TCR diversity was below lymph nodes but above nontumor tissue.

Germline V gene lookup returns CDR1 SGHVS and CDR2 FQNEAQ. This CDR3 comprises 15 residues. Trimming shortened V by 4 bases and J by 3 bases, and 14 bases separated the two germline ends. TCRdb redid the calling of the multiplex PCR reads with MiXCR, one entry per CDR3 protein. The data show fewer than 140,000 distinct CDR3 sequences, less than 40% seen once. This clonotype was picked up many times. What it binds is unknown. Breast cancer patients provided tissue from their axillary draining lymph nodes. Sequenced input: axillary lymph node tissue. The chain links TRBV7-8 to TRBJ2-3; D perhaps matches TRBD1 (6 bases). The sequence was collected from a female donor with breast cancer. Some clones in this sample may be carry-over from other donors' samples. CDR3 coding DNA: TGTGCCAGCAGCTCCATACAGGGTTGGACAGATACGCAGTATTTT. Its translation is CASSSIQGWTDTQYF.